The text below deals with one T cell receptor (beta chain). Generated by immunoSEQ multiplex PCR, the TCRdb table keeps only in-frame clones and is missing some. The data show some 14,000 clones, about 74% seen once. The data stem from a study of tumor-infiltrating lymphocytes in localized non-small cell lung cancer. The trim removed 7 bases at V and 1 base at J, leaving 2 bases unmatched. The germline gives CDR1 MGHDK, CDR2 SYGVNS. The CDR3 totals 13 residues. This clonotype originated in a human donor with non-small cell lung cancer. The chain uses TRBV25-1 and TRBJ1-1; 8 nucleotides align to TRBD1. The sample comprised lung tumor tissue. CDR3 sequence: CASIGQGNTEAFF. The CDR3 bases are TGTGCCAGCATTGGACAGGGGAACACTGAAGCTTTCTTT.